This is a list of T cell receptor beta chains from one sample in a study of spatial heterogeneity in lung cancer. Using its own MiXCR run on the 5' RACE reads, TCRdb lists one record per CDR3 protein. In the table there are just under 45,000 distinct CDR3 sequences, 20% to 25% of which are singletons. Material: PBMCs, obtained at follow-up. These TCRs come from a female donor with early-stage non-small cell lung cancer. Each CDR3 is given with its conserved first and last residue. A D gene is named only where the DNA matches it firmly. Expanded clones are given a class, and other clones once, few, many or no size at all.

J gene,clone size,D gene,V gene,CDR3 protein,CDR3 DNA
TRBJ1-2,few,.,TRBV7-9,CASSLTRTGHGYTF,TGTGCCAGCAGCTTAACAAGGACTGGTCATGGCTACACCTTC
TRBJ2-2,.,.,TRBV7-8,CASSLLRNWRTGELFF,TGTGCCAGCAGCCTCCTGCGGAACTGGCGCACCGGGGAGCTGTTTTTT
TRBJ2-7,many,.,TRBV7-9,CASSNPSGQSSYEQYF,TGTGCCAGCAGCAACCCCTCAGGACAGAGTTCCTACGAGCAGTACTTC
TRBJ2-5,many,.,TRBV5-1,CASSLAAFQKWSETQYF,TGCGCCAGCAGCTTGGCTGCATTTCAAAAGTGGTCAGAGACCCAGTACTTC
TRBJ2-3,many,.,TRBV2,CASFTQRGSTDTQYF,TGTGCCAGCTTTACACAGAGGGGTTCCACAGATACGCAGTATTTT
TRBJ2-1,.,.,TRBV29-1,CSVIGKRAAYNEQFF,TGCAGCGTCATTGGTAAGAGGGCCGCCTACAATGAGCAGTTCTTC
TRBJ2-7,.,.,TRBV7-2,CASSSRSERAGEQYF,TGTGCCAGCAGCTCCCGTAGCGAGAGGGCCGGCGAGCAGTACTTC
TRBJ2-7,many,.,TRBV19,CASRGVGRDGSYEQYF,TGTGCCAGTAGGGGGGTTGGCAGGGACGGATCCTACGAGCAGTACTTC
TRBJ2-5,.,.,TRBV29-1,CSASDGRRETQYF,TGCAGCGCAAGCGACGGACGGAGGGAGACCCAGTACTTC
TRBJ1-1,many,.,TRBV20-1,CSASLKATGATEAFF,TGCAGTGCTAGCCTAAAAGCGACAGGCGCTACTGAAGCTTTCTTT
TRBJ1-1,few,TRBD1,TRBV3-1,CASSQGGRGPVTEAFF,TGTGCCAGCAGCCAAGGGGGCAGGGGGCCGGTAACTGAAGCTTTCTTT
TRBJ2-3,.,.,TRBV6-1,CASSVIGLTDTQYF,TGTGCCAGCAGTGTTATAGGGCTCACAGATACGCAGTATTTT
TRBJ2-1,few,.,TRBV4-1,CASSQGAVFSHNEQFF,TGCGCCAGCAGCCAGGGAGCGGTCTTTAGTCACAATGAGCAGTTCTTC
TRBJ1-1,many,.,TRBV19,CASSLNTEAFF,TGTGCCAGTAGCCTTAACACTGAAGCTTTCTTT
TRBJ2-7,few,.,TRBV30,CAWITSRGSEQYF,TGTGCCTGGATAACCTCTCGAGGGTCCGAGCAGTACTTC
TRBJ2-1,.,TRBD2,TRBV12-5,CASGLVLGLADNEQFF,TGTGCTAGTGGTTTGGTATTGGGACTAGCGGACAATGAGCAGTTCTTC
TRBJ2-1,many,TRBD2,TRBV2,CASSELRGSSYNEQFF,TGTGCCAGCAGTGAATTGCGGGGGAGCTCCTACAATGAGCAGTTCTTC
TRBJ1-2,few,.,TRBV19,CAGSPNGRYGYTF,TGTGCCGGGTCCCCCAACGGGCGGTATGGCTACACCTTC
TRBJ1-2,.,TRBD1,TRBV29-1,CSVEDRAHYGYTF,TGCAGCGTTGAGGACAGGGCCCACTATGGCTACACCTTC
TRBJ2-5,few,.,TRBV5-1,CASSRTGRAEETQYF,TGCGCCAGCAGCCGAACGGGGCGGGCGGAAGAGACCCAGTACTTC
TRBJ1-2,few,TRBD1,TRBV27,CASSPAGGYRYGYTF,TGTGCCAGCAGTCCCGCAGGGGGGTACCGCTATGGCTACACCTTC
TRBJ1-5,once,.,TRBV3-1,CASSNHLAGAGPQHF,TGTGCCAGCAGCAACCATTTGGCCGGGGCTGGGCCCCAGCATTTT
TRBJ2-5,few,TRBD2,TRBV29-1,CSGYSGRYRETQYF,TGCAGCGGGTATAGCGGGAGGTATAGAGAGACCCAGTACTTC
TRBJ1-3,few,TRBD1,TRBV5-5,CASSFNPRGLNTIYF,TGTGCCAGCAGCTTTAACCCCAGGGGGCTAAACACCATATATTTT
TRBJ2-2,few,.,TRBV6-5,CASRSPGPLGPGLFF,TGTGCCAGCAGGAGCCCGGGGCCTCTAGGTCCTGGGCTGTTTTTT
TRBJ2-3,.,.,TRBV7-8,CASSLEGRGDTQYF,TGTGCCAGCAGCTTAGAGGGCCGAGGAGATACGCAGTATTTT
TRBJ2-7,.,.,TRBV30,CACSYCEQYF,TGTGCCTGTTCCTACTGCGAGCAGTACTTC
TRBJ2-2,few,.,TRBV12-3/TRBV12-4,CASSPYHNTGELFF,TGTGCCAGCAGCCCATACCATAACACCGGGGAGCTGTTTTTT
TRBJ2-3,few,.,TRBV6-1,CASSGSSVSTDTQYF,TGTGCCAGCAGTGGGTCAAGCGTGAGCACAGATACGCAGTATTTT
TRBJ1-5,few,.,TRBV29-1,CSVGEGGQPQHF,TGCAGCGTTGGGGAGGGGGGTCAGCCCCAGCATTTT
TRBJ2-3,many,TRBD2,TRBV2,CASSEALAATGDTQYF,TGTGCCAGCAGTGAAGCACTAGCGGCAACCGGTGATACGCAGTATTTT
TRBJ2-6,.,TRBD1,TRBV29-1,CSGRTWTGKTGANVLTF,TGCAGCGGTAGGACCTGGACAGGGAAGACTGGGGCCAACGTCCTGACTTTC
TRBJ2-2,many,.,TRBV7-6,CASSSPPGQLTGTGELFF,TGTGCCAGCAGCTCGCCCCCGGGACAACTAACAGGGACCGGGGAGCTGTTTTTT
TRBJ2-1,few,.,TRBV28,CASSLGSVWEQFF,TGTGCCAGCAGTTTAGGTAGTGTATGGGAGCAGTTCTTC
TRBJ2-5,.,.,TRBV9,CASSPSRGDQYF,TGTGCCAGCAGCCCCTCCCGTGGGGACCAGTACTTC
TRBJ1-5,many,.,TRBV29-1,CSSCTRNQPQHF,TGCAGCTCATGTACGCGCAATCAGCCCCAGCATTTT